This TCR beta chain appears in the sequencing data of a study of T cells in localized non-small cell lung cancer. Profiled with immunoSEQ multiplex PCR; TCRdb holds only in-frame clones, not every one. The repertoire holds approximately 70,000 clones, with 80% to 90% as singletons. On this clone itself: The antigen is undetermined.

General study findings and limits: Heterogeneity is still possible, as just one tumor region was sequenced. Median detection of top 100 tumor clones in adjacent lung was around 57 clones.

This receptor was obtained from a male donor aged 60 or older with stage III squamous cell lung carcinoma. The sequencing used peripheral blood, collected before any cancer treatment.

CDR3 sequence reads: CASSRGVSYEQYV. CDR3 nucleotide sequence: TGTGCCAGCAGCCGAGGTGTCTCCTACGAGCAGTACGTC. The genes are TRBV28 and TRBJ2-7; no clear D gene. The CDR3 contains 13 residues. V was pared by 6 bases and J by 0 bases, with 9 bases between. Germline CDR1 reads MDHEN; CDR2 reads SYDVKM.